Each of the 15 T cell receptor beta chains below was sequenced from the same sample in a study of OX40 agonist ivuxolimab in advanced cancers. Assay used: immunoSEQ multiplex PCR; TCRdb lists only in-frame clones, some missing. Of tens of thousands of clones detected, around 91% appear once; the ten largest clones hold around 0.38%. The input for sequencing was CD4+ or CD8+ T cells sorted from blood, taken in a trial of the OX40 agonist ivuxolimab. The receptor set was obtained from an adult with an advanced solid tumor such as melanoma, head and neck, liver or kidney cancer.

V usage is TRBV2 and J usage is TRBJ2-7; 8 bases map to TRBD2. CDR1 is SNHLY and CDR2 is FYNNEI in the germline V gene. This CDR3 comprises 14 residues. J lost 2 bases, V lost 7 bases, and 7 bases had no gene match. This CDR3 is CASTGGGYTYEQYF. As DNA, the CDR3 is TGTGCCAGCACCGGGGGGGGCTACACCTACGAGCAGTACTTC.

Here the CDR3 reads CASSLEASGKYEQYF. The CDR3 DNA is TGTGCCAGCAGCTTAGAGGCTAGCGGGAAGTACGAGCAGTACTTC. V and J are TRBV7-2 and TRBJ2-7, with 9 bases identical to TRBD2. The CDR3 covers 15 residues. V was pared by 1 base and J by 4 bases, with 5 bases of the junction left unmatched. CDR1 and CDR2 (germline): SGHTA, FQGNSA.

This sequence joins TRBV6-6 and TRBJ2-7; D is undetermined. The CDR3 is made up of 13 amino acids. CDR1 and CDR2 from the germline V gene are MNHNY and SVGAGI (reference sequence). Between the trimmed V and J ends, which lost 6 bases and 2 bases, there was a span of 11 bases. The CDR3 coding sequence is TGTGCCAGCAGAAACGGCCCAGCCTACGAGCAGTACTTC. As protein: CASRNGPAYEQYF.

This clone was seen only once. This chain connects TRBV10-2 to TRBJ2-1; a possible D gene is TRBD1 (6 bases). The V and J ends lost 8 bases and 0 bases respectively, with 17 bases between them. CDR3 length: 16 residues. Germline-derived CDR1 and CDR2 are WSHSY and SAAADI. The CDR3 sequence is CASEPGHFSSYNEQFF. CDR3 nucleotide sequence: TGCGCCAGCGAGCCGGGACACTTTAGCTCCTACAATGAGCAGTTCTTC.

The chain uses TRBV5-1 and TRBJ2-5; 9 bases map to TRBD2. Germline V CDR1 and CDR2: SGHRS, YFSETQ. The trim removed 0 bases at V and 2 bases at J, leaving 8 bases unmatched. This CDR3 comprises 17 residues. The CDR3 spells CASSLAALAGPQETQYF. As DNA, the CDR3 is TGCGCCAGCAGCTTGGCCGCTCTAGCGGGACCTCAAGAGACCCAGTACTTC.

The sample holds one count of this clone. The chain has TRBV2 and TRBJ2-2; the match to TRBD2 covers 7 bases. V was pared by 6 bases and J by 0 bases, with 7 bases of the junction left unmatched. Germline-derived CDR1 and CDR2 are SNHLY and FYNNEI. This CDR3 is 16 amino acids long. CDR3 loop: CASRRLAASNTGELFF. In nucleotides, the CDR3 is TGTGCCAGCAGGAGACTAGCAGCTTCGAACACCGGGGAGCTGTTTTTT.

This clone was seen a single time. V usage is TRBV27 and J usage is TRBJ1-6; D is undetermined. V was shortened by 2 bases and J by 3 bases, with 5 bases between the two germline ends. The CDR3 sequence is 14 residues long. Germline V gene sequence: CDR1 MNHEY, CDR2 SMNVEV (reference sequence). CDR3 in amino acids: CASSLEVYNSPLHF. The CDR3, as DNA: TGTGCCAGCAGTTTAGAGGTCTATAATTCACCCCTCCACTTT.

The chain recombines TRBV19 with TRBJ2-7; 9 positions agree with TRBD1. Germline V lookup: CDR1 LNHDA, CDR2 SQIVND (reference sequence). The CDR3 covers 14 residues. J lost 7 bases, V lost 6 bases, and 10 bases had no gene match. CDR3 amino acids: CASRGQGGLGEQYF. CDR3 bases: TGTGCCAGTAGGGGACAGGGCGGTTTGGGTGAGCAGTACTTC.

The chain couples TRBV5-1 to TRBJ2-1; the match to TRBD1 covers 12 bases. V lost 4 bases to trimming and J lost 7 bases; unmatched junction nucleotides: 9. The CDR3 runs 16 residues. CDR1 is SGHRS, CDR2 YFSETQ, per germline. The CDR3 DNA follows: TGCGCCAGCAGCCCTCCCGGGACAGGGGGCCATAATGAGCAGTTCTTC. As protein: CASSPPGTGGHNEQFF.

V usage is TRBV7-9 and J usage is TRBJ2-1, with 8 bases that match TRBD2. The germline V gene has CDR1 SEHNR and CDR2 FQNEAQ (reference sequence). The CDR3 covers 14 residues. V was pared by 4 bases and J by 7 bases, with 6 bases of the junction left unmatched. The CDR3 DNA reads TGTGCCAGCAGCTCGACTAGCGATGTGAATGAGCAGTTCTTC. Protein sequence: CASSSTSDVNEQFF.

The rearrangement joins TRBV10-3 to TRBJ2-3; D might be TRBD2 (6 bases). V was cut by 10 bases and J by 3 bases, with 14 bases left in between. This CDR3 has 13 residues. Germline V CDR1 and CDR2: ENHRY, SYGVKD. The CDR3 DNA is TGTGCCACACATACGGGGAGGACAGATACGCAGTATTTT. This translates into CATHTGRTDTQYF.

The chain recombines TRBV7-9 with TRBJ2-5; 13 nucleotides match TRBD2. Germline assignment: CDR1 SEHNR and CDR2 FQNEAQ (reference sequence). The CDR3 covers 17 residues. V lost 5 bases, J lost 1 base, and 7 bases stayed unmatched. Here the CDR3 DNA reads TGTGCCAGCAGCAAACCGGGACTAGCGGGATTCCAAGAGACCCAGTACTTC. Its protein product is CASSKPGLAGFQETQYF.

This chain uses TRBV7-9 with TRBJ1-1; D is undetermined. CDR1 and CDR2 from the germline V gene are SEHNR and FQNEAQ (reference sequence). The V gene lost 5 bases and the J gene lost 8 bases, with 15 bases spanning the gap. The CDR3 spans 13 residues. The CDR3 DNA sequence: TGTGCCAGCAGCCTAAGTGGGAATTCCGAAGCTTTCTTT. Encoded protein: CASSLSGNSEAFF.

This chain connects TRBV7-9 to TRBJ2-1; 11 positions match TRBD2. Germline assignment: CDR1 SEHNR and CDR2 FQNEAQ (reference sequence). The CDR3 is 15 residues long. V trimming: 5 bases; J trimming: 2 bases; junction bases outside the gene matches: 2. The CDR3 region has the DNA TGTGCCAGCAGCGCGACTAGCGGGACCTACAATGAGCAGTTCTTC. This encodes CASSATSGTYNEQFF.

This chain links TRBV13 with TRBJ2-1; D call uncertain. V lost 0 bases, J lost 7 bases, and 13 bases lay in between. This CDR3 comprises 15 residues. Germline V gene data show CDR1 as PRHDT and CDR2 as FYEKMQ (reference sequence). Here the CDR3 DNA reads TGTGCCAGCAGCTTAGGCTGGGTAGGTACGAATGAGCAGTTCTTC. It yields the protein CASSLGWVGTNEQFF.